This T cell receptor (beta chain) was sequenced for a study of a mutant IDH1 vaccine in newly diagnosed glioma. Study in general: At week 35 came visit V12, and visit V13 followed at week 47.

As regards this clone: Antigen: not known.

Noted time point: week 35, safety follow-up. In every dose of vaccine, 300 ug of mutant IDH1 20-mer peptide was given alongside topical imiquimod. The repertoire was sequenced with immunoSEQ multiplex PCR; TCRdb's copy has only in-frame clones and lacks some. The data contain some 30,000 clones, around 80% of them singletons. The CDR3 is 13 amino acids. Deletions cut 3 bases from V and 3 bases from J, with 7 bases between. Germline V CDR1 and CDR2: WNHNN, SYGVQD (reference sequence). V and J are TRBV10-1 and TRBJ2-3, with D possibly TRBD2 on 5 matching bases. The sequencing here drew on PBMCs, taken from a glioma patient whose treatment included an IDH1 peptide vaccine. This clonotype originated in a woman aged 40 to 50 with glioma. CDR3 DNA sequence: TGCGCCAGCAGTGATCCGGGGACAGATACGCAGTATTTT. This codes for CASSDPGTDTQYF.